This T cell receptor (beta chain) was identified during a study of T cells expressing NK-cell markers. Study findings and constraints: The study found dominant NKG2C+ clonotypes at roughly 1.0-7.5% of CD8+ T cells in about 6 donors. Topping the CD3+CD56-NKG2C+ fraction as well were these clonotypes, in a handful of donors.

5'RACE template switching with UMIs generated TCR beta cDNA. TCRdb reworked the 5' RACE reads into one entry per CDR3 protein, no DNA. This listing includes 550,000 to 600,000 distinct CDR3 sequences. With respect to this clonotype: The antigen remains undetermined.

The CDR3 sequence is 19 residues long. Germline V lookup: CDR1 SGHAT, CDR2 FQDESV (reference sequence). The TCR sequence derives from a man between 18 and 35 years old in good health. V and J are TRBV11-1 and TRBJ2-1; lacking DNA, the TRBD2 call made by TCRdb goes unchecked. Sequenced input: blood T cells: a sorted CD56 or NKG2C T cell subset, CD4+ or CD8+ T cells, or bulk PBMC T cells (not recorded which). The CDR3 here is CASSQRLAGTPISYNEQFF. Supplemented by reference TRBV11-1 and TRBJ2-1, the full variable domain reads EAEVAQSPRYKITEKSQAVAFWCDPISGHATLYWYRQILGQGPELLVQFQDESVVDDSQLPKDRFSAERLKGVDSTLKIQPAELGDSAMYLCASSQRLAGTPISYNEQFFGPGTRLTVL.